Reported below is one T cell receptor beta chain. What it binds is unknown. Time point here: baseline, week 1 (first vaccination visit). Treatment: pre-vaccination baseline after standard-of-care therapy. Donor diagnoses consisted of new WHO grade 3 or 4 IDH1-mutant, ATRX-lost astrocytomas. Method: immunoSEQ multiplex PCR; TCRdb's copy keeps in-frame clones and lacks some. Of about 68,000 clones in the sample, around 74% are singletons; the top ten hold more than 6.5%. The data stem from a study of a mutant IDH1 vaccine in newly diagnosed glioma. Study in general: There were approximately 62% males and around 40% females among treated patients, whose mean age was roughly 40 years. Beforehand, treatment had been radiotherapy, temozolomide, or both; the majority received both. General study results and limits: The authors found pseudoprogression apparently unrelated to changes in top peripheral T cell clonotypes.

The sequence derives from a man between 45 and 60 years old with glioma. Sequencing was performed on PBMCs, taken from a glioma patient treated with radiotherapy, temozolomide or both.

The CDR3 protein is CASSTDRGRPPQHF. CDR3 bases: TGTGCCAGCAGTACCGACAGGGGGCGTCCGCCCCAGCATTTT. The chain combines TRBV2 with TRBJ1-5; 10 bases agree with TRBD1. This CDR3 has 14 amino acids. Germline CDR1 SNHLY, CDR2 FYNNEI. Trimming cost V 5 bases and J 9 bases; bases outside gene matches: 7.